This TCR beta chain was sequenced for a study of blood T cell repertoires in COVID-19. The germline CDR1 and CDR2 sequences are MNHNY and SVGAGI (reference sequence). This CDR3 is built from 13 residues. After removal of 10 bases from V and 0 bases from J, the junction contained 4 bases not matched to a gene. The data were produced by immunoSEQ multiplex PCR, yet TCRdb's version contains in-frame clones alone and is incomplete. The sample shows about 150,000 clones, about 80% of them seen only once. V and J are TRBV6-6 and TRBJ2-5; 8 nucleotides agree with TRBD1. Material: peripheral blood. This TCR came from a man in his sixties with acute or convalescent COVID-19. Written as DNA, the CDR3 is TGTGCCATGCGACAGGGGCACCAAGAGACCCAGTACTTC. This translates into CAMRQGHQETQYF.